This TCR beta chain is drawn from a study of T cell clones after liver transplantation. As for the study in general: A pre-transplant mixed lymphocyte reaction with TCRbeta sequencing defined graft-donor-reactive clones followed in post-transplant blood. Until 12-24 months post-transplant, subjects got standard immunosuppression and no induction. Draws occurred before transplant, before withdrawal, and after complete or failed withdrawal.

The V gene end was trimmed by 6 bases and the J gene end by 5 bases; junction bases not matched to a gene: 2. Germline loops: CDR1 SGHTA, CDR2 FQGNSA. This CDR3 has 13 amino acids. Study-wide findings and caveats: Conclusions were preliminary, with small, heterogeneous patient groups.

Assay: immunoSEQ multiplex PCR; the TCRdb copy retains only in-frame clones and omits some. The data contain some 50,000 clones, 60% to 80% of them singletons. As regards this clone: The antigen is undetermined.

This receptor was taken from a human patient who received a liver transplant. Some T cells may have originated in the graft donor. Sequenced here: CD4+ T cells from blood, sampled at the 22-month timepoint. The rearrangement joins TRBV7-2 to TRBJ1-5; 9 bases are a match to TRBD1. The CDR3 sequence: CASSRQGDQPQHF. The CDR3, as DNA: TGTGCCAGCAGTAGACAGGGGGATCAGCCCCAGCATTTT.